The 32 T cell receptor beta chains in this list originate from one sample, sequenced in a study of cytomegalovirus exposure and HLA in healthy donors. 13 Jbeta primers and 60 Vbeta primers were used for the PCR. The method was immunoSEQ multiplex PCR; TCRdb's version includes in-frame clones alone and lacks a portion of them. The table lists 100,000 to 150,000 clones, 80% to 85% of them singletons, with about 8.1% in the top ten. Sequencing was performed on PBMCs. These receptors were collected from a woman between 45 and 65 years old in good health and CMV-seropositive.

The chain joins TRBV9 to TRBJ2-3; a weak D match, TRBD2 (5 bases). Germline-derived CDR1 and CDR2 are SGDLS and YYNGEE. CDR3 size: 14 residues. Trimming took off 4 bases at V and 0 bases at J, with 9 bases between the two ends. The CDR3 is CASSPSGSTDTQYF. The DNA of the CDR3 is TGTGCCAGCAGCCCAAGCGGCAGCACAGATACGCAGTATTTT.

The chain links TRBV28 to TRBJ2-7; maybe TRBD1 (6 bases). The germline gives CDR1 MDHEN, CDR2 SYDVKM. Trimming stripped 2 bases from V and 6 bases from J, with 14 bases between. The CDR3 extends over 14 amino acids. CDR3 sequence: CASSLTGTTGEQYF. In DNA, the CDR3 is TGTGCCAGCAGTTTAACGGGGACAACAGGCGAGCAGTACTTC.

The chain links TRBV10-3 to TRBJ1-1; D is perhaps TRBD1 (5 bases). The V and J ends lost 6 bases and 1 base respectively, with 9 bases between them. The CDR3 extends over 13 amino acids. In germline, CDR1 is ENHRY, CDR2 SYGVKD. The CDR3 region is CAISRQPNTEAFF. The DNA of the CDR3 is TGTGCCATCAGCCGACAGCCGAACACTGAAGCTTTCTTT.

This sequence joins TRBV5-4 and TRBJ2-1; 7 bases agree with TRBD2. J gave up 0 bases and V 4 bases, and 7 bases lay outside the gene matches. The CDR3 runs 16 residues. Germline CDR1 reads SGHNT; CDR2 reads YYREEE (reference sequence). CDR3 loop: CASSGGGQSSYNEQFF. The DNA for the CDR3 is TGTGCCAGCAGCGGCGGGGGTCAAAGCTCCTACAATGAGCAGTTCTTC.

V gene TRBV5-4 combines with J gene TRBJ2-3; 10 nucleotides agree with TRBD2. This CDR3 has 14 residues. CDR1 SGHNT and CDR2 YYREEE come from the germline V gene (reference sequence). The trim removed 4 bases at V and 4 bases at J, leaving 3 bases unmatched. This CDR3 reads CASSLAGAPDTQYF. The CDR3 DNA follows: TGTGCCAGCAGCCTAGCGGGAGCCCCAGATACGCAGTATTTT.

V gene TRBV29-1 combines with J gene TRBJ2-5; 10 positions match TRBD1. Germline CDR1 reads SQVTM; CDR2 reads ANQGSEA. There are 12 residues in the CDR3. Trimming at V came to 6 bases and at J to 3 bases, leaving 1 base not matched to a gene. The chain's CDR3 is CSVGTGEETQYF. CDR3 sequence (DNA): TGCAGCGTCGGGACAGGGGAAGAGACCCAGTACTTC. Combining the CDR3 with reference TRBV29-1 and TRBJ2-5 gives the whole variable domain SAVISQKPSRDICQRGTSLTIQCQVDSQVTMMFWYRQQPGQSLTLIATANQGSEATYESGFVIDKFPISRPNLTFSTLTVSNMSPEDSSIYLCSVGTGEETQYFGPGTRLLVL.

V is TRBV19 and J is TRBJ2-6; possibly TRBD1 for D (5 bases). V gave up 7 bases and J gave up 8 bases, with 21 bases separating them. Germline CDR1 LNHDA, CDR2 SQIVND (reference sequence). This CDR3 region has 16 residues. The CDR3 is CASTSLTGPGSNVLTF. Written as DNA, the CDR3 is TGTGCCAGTACCTCCCTTACAGGCCCAGGATCCAACGTCCTGACTTTC.

J is TRBJ2-7 and V is TRBV13; 12 bases agree with TRBD2. The CDR3 covers 14 residues. In germline, CDR1 is PRHDT, CDR2 FYEKMQ (reference sequence). V trimming: 0 bases; J trimming: 6 bases; junction bases outside the gene matches: 0. The CDR3 loop reads CASSLGLAGGEQYF. As DNA, the CDR3 is TGTGCCAGCAGCTTAGGACTAGCGGGAGGCGAGCAGTACTTC.

The chain links TRBV9 to TRBJ1-1, with TRBD1 matching over 7 bases. V trimming: 4 bases; J trimming: 4 bases; junction bases outside the gene matches: 10. This CDR3 is 15 amino acids long. CDR1 and CDR2 from the germline V gene are SGDLS and YYNGEE. The CDR3 region is CASSPRQGGGTEAFF. The CDR3 coding sequence is TGTGCCAGCAGCCCTCGACAGGGTGGTGGCACTGAAGCTTTCTTT.

This clone was picked up a small number of times. The V and J genes are TRBV9 and TRBJ2-7; 9 bases map to TRBD2. J was trimmed by 2 bases and V by 0 bases; bases with no gene match: 12. The CDR3 extends over 18 amino acids. Germline V gene data show CDR1 as SGDLS and CDR2 as YYNGEE. CDR3 DNA: TGTGCCAGCAGCGTAGGCTATGGAGGGGGGACTAGCACCTACGAGCAGTACTTC. Amino acids: CASSVGYGGGTSTYEQYF.

Here the CDR3 reads CASSLSTDTQYF. The CDR3 DNA is TGTGCCAGCAGCCTCAGCACAGATACGCAGTATTTT. This chain joins TRBV7-2 and TRBJ2-3; D not resolved. CDR1 SGHTA and CDR2 FQGNSA come from the germline V gene. The CDR3 consists of 12 residues. V lost 5 bases and J 0 bases, leaving 3 bases between the germline ends.

The genes are TRBV6-6 and TRBJ1-1, with 7 bases that match TRBD1. Losses at the gene ends were 6 bases for V and 1 base for J; bases not matched to a gene: 5. Germline V CDR1 and CDR2: MNHNY, SVGAGI (reference sequence). The CDR3 runs 14 residues. In nucleotides, the CDR3 is TGTGCCAGCAGCCGGGGACAGCCGAACACTGAAGCTTTCTTT. The encoded protein is CASSRGQPNTEAFF.

The chain couples TRBV19 to TRBJ2-2; TRBD1 matches 7 bases. Trimming cost V 7 bases and J 5 bases; bases outside gene matches: 13. There are 16 residues in the CDR3. Looked up from germline, CDR1 is LNHDA and CDR2 is SQIVND (reference sequence). The CDR3: CASTTTGIKYTGELFF. DNA of the CDR3: TGTGCCAGTACCACGACAGGGATCAAGTATACCGGGGAGCTGTTTTTT.

This chain joins TRBV2 and TRBJ2-2, with TRBD2 identical over 7 bases. This CDR3 comprises 17 residues. J lost 1 base, V lost 4 bases, and 9 bases had no gene match. Germline V CDR1 and CDR2: SNHLY, FYNNEI. The chain's CDR3 is CASSGSRLAGNTGELFF. In DNA, the CDR3 is TGTGCCAGCAGTGGATCTCGACTAGCTGGGAACACCGGGGAGCTGTTTTTT.

The rearrangement links TRBV9 to TRBJ1-4; the D is unclear. V was clipped by 2 bases and J by 6 bases, with 11 bases between them. The CDR3 sequence is 14 residues long. Germline V gives CDR1 SGDLS, CDR2 YYNGEE. Here the CDR3 DNA reads TGTGCCAGCAGCGTGGACGGAGGGTATGAAAAACTGTTTTTT. This codes for CASSVDGGYEKLFF.

This chain links TRBV4-1 with TRBJ1-1, with 10 positions matching TRBD1. The CDR3 spans 21 residues. Germline CDR1 reads MGHRA; CDR2 reads YSYEKL. Trimming at V came to 1 base and at J to 5 bases, leaving 22 bases not matched to a gene. The CDR3 DNA follows: TGCGCCAGCAGCCAAGTTGGACTCCGGGACAGGGGAGGAATGAATCGGACTGAAGCTTTCTTT. As protein: CASSQVGLRDRGGMNRTEAFF.

This clone showed up just once. V is TRBV18 and J is TRBJ1-1, with D possibly TRBD1 on 5 matching bases. CDR3 size: 16 residues. The germline V and J ends were trimmed by 3 bases and 0 bases, with 14 bases remaining between them. Germline V CDR1 and CDR2: KGHSH, LQKENI. The CDR3 region is CASSPYQTGVNTEAFF. CDR3 DNA: TGTGCCAGCTCACCCTACCAGACGGGGGTGAACACTGAAGCTTTCTTT.

The V and J genes are TRBV10-3 and TRBJ2-5; D perhaps matches TRBD2 (7 bases). The germline CDR1 and CDR2 sequences are ENHRY and SYGVKD. The CDR3 has 16 residues. V was trimmed by 3 bases and J by 5 bases, leaving 19 bases between them. The CDR3 DNA reads TGTGCCATCAGTGAAGTGTATAAGGGGGAGGGGGAGACCCAGTACTTC. It specifies CAISEVYKGEGETQYF.

The rearrangement joins TRBV5-5 to TRBJ1-2; 8 bases align to TRBD1. CDR3 size: 15 residues. With V trimmed by 2 bases and J by 4 bases, 7 bases remained unmatched. The germline gives CDR1 SGHKS, CDR2 YYEKEE (reference sequence). The chain's CDR3 is CASSFGQGRPYGYTF. In nucleotides, the CDR3 is TGTGCCAGCAGCTTCGGACAGGGCCGACCCTATGGCTACACCTTC.

The CDR3 protein is CASSPASGRGNIQYF. In DNA form, the CDR3 reads TGTGCCAGCAGCCCCGCTAGCGGGAGAGGAAACATTCAGTACTTC. The rearrangement links TRBV7-2 to TRBJ2-4, with TRBD2 matching 10 bases. Unmatched junction bases numbered 7, after V lost 5 bases and J lost 6 bases. Germline values: CDR1 SGHTA, CDR2 FQGNSA. There are 15 residues in the CDR3. Based on the CDR3 plus reference TRBV7-2 and TRBJ2-4, the full variable domain is GAGVSQSPSNKVTEKGKDVELRCDPISGHTALYWYRQSLGQGLEFLIYFQGNSAPDKSGLPSDRFSAERTGGSVSTLTIQRTQQEDSAVYLCASSPASGRGNIQYFGAGTRLSVL.

The chain carries TRBV6-6 and TRBJ2-5; no definite D call. The CDR3 has 15 amino acids. Trimming stripped 3 bases from V and 0 bases from J, with 11 bases between. Per germline, CDR1 MNHNY and CDR2 SVGAGI (reference sequence). The CDR3 nucleotides are TGTGCCAGCAGTTATGCAGCGCAATACCAAGAGACCCAGTACTTC. Protein product: CASSYAAQYQETQYF.

The chain joins TRBV5-1 to TRBJ2-7, with unresolved D. Germline CDR1 is SGHRS and CDR2 is YFSETQ. Trimming pared 0 bases from V and 1 base from J, leaving 8 bases between. The CDR3 is made up of 14 amino acids. CDR3 DNA sequence: TGCGCCAGCAGCTTGGTGTCAGATTCCTACGAGCAGTACTTC. It translates to CASSLVSDSYEQYF.

J is TRBJ2-5 and V is TRBV27, with D possibly being TRBD1 (6 bases). Germline lookup yields CDR1 MNHEY and CDR2 SMNVEV (reference sequence). The CDR3 is 13 amino acids. V lost 5 bases and J 2 bases, leaving 9 bases between the germline ends. The CDR3 here is CASSRTEQETQYF. CDR3 DNA: TGTGCCAGCAGTCGGACAGAGCAAGAGACCCAGTACTTC.

The rearrangement links TRBV4-1 to TRBJ1-2; no clear D gene. Germline V gene data show CDR1 as MGHRA and CDR2 as YSYEKL. The V gene lost 0 bases and the J gene lost 6 bases, with 14 bases spanning the gap. The CDR3 consists of 15 residues. This chain's CDR3 is CASSQESGSWDGYTF. In DNA form, the CDR3 reads TGCGCCAGCAGCCAAGAATCAGGCAGTTGGGATGGCTACACCTTC.

The chain recombines TRBV7-9 with TRBJ2-7; D may be TRBD1 (5 bases). Germline loops: CDR1 SEHNR, CDR2 FQNEAQ (reference sequence). Trimming removed 4 bases from V and 1 base from J, with 14 bases in between. This CDR3 is 15 amino acids long. CDR3 nucleotides: TGTGCCAGCAGCTCCCACACGCAGGGATCCTACGAGCAGTACTTC. Translated, it gives CASSSHTQGSYEQYF.

V gene TRBV7-2 combines with J gene TRBJ2-7, with 9 bases matching TRBD1. CDR1 and CDR2 from the germline V gene are SGHTA and FQGNSA. V trimming: 5 bases; J trimming: 4 bases; junction bases outside the gene matches: 9. This CDR3 has 15 residues. The CDR3 region is CASSPGTGRFYEQYF. The CDR3 DNA reads as TGTGCCAGCAGCCCCGGGACAGGGCGTTTTTACGAGCAGTACTTC.

The rearrangement links TRBV6-5 to TRBJ2-5; no firm D call. Per the germline V gene, CDR1 is MNHEY and CDR2 is SVGAGI. V was clipped by 2 bases and J by 6 bases, with 13 bases between them. CDR3 length equals 14 residues. CDR3 sequence: CASSYGRPPQTQYF. For the CDR3, the DNA is TGTGCCAGCAGTTACGGCCGCCCGCCCCAGACCCAGTACTTC.

About this clone: The junction does not match germline at one end; this may be a read error. This chain links TRBV5-5 with TRBJ1-1; 7 positions match TRBD1. The CDR3 covers 13 residues. CDR1 and CDR2 from the germline V gene are SGHKS and YYEKEE (reference sequence). The CDR3 coding sequence is TGTGCCAGCAGGACAGGGATGAACACTGAAGCTTCCTTT. Protein product: CASRTGMNTEASF. Combining the CDR3 with reference TRBV5-5 and TRBJ1-1 gives the whole variable domain DAGVTQSPTHLIKTRGQQVTLRCSPISGHKSVSWYQQVLGQGPQFIFQYYEKEERGRGNFPDRFSARQFPNYSSELNVNALLLGDSALYLCASRTGMNTEASFGQGTRLTVV.

The chain carries TRBV5-1 and TRBJ2-3, with D uncertain. Germline loops: CDR1 SGHRS, CDR2 YFSETQ. There are 15 residues in the CDR3. Trimming took off 7 bases at V and 2 bases at J, with 17 bases between the two ends. The CDR3 protein is CASFPGSYFTDTQYF. The CDR3 DNA reads as TGCGCCAGCTTTCCAGGCAGTTATTTCACAGATACGCAGTATTTT.

The rearrangement uses TRBV5-1 and TRBJ2-1; the D is unclear. V lost 2 bases to trimming and J lost 0 bases, with 9 bases between them. The CDR3 covers 15 residues. Germline CDR1 and CDR2: SGHRS and YFSETQ. The CDR3 spells CASSFVSSSYNEQFF. CDR3 coding DNA: TGCGCCAGCAGCTTTGTCTCGAGCTCCTACAATGAGCAGTTCTTC.

J is TRBJ2-1 and V is TRBV7-2; 8 positions match TRBD2. V was pared by 8 bases and J by 4 bases, with 7 bases of the junction left unmatched. From germline, CDR1 is SGHTA and CDR2 FQGNSA. The CDR3 length is 14 residues. The CDR3 region has the DNA TGTGCCAGCTCCATAGCGGGAACGTACAATGAGCAGTTCTTC. The encoded protein is CASSIAGTYNEQFF.

The CDR3 bases are TGTGCCAGTAGTATACTCAACTCCCCAGGCTACGAGCAGTACTTC. Translating gives CASSILNSPGYEQYF. The chain couples TRBV19 to TRBJ2-7; D is unclear. Germline V gene lookup returns CDR1 LNHDA and CDR2 SQIVND (reference sequence). The CDR3 consists of 15 residues. Trimming shortened V by 2 bases and J by 3 bases, and 14 bases separated the two germline ends.